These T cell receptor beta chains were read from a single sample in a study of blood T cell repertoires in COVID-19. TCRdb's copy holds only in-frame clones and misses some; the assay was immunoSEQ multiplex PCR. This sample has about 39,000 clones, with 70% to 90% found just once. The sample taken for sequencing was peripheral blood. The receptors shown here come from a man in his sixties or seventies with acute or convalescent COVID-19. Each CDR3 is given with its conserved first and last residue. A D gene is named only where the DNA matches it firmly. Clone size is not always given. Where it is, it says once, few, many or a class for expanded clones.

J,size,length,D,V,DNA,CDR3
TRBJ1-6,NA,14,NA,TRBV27,TGTGCCAGCAGTTCAAGGCAGGGGCTGTCACCCCTCCACTTT,CASSSRQGLSPLHF
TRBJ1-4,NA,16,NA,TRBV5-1,TGCGCCAGCAGCTCAATACCTACAGGGCGGGCTGAAAAACTGTTTTTT,CASSSIPTGRAEKLFF
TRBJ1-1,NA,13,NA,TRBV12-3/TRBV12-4,TGTGCCAGCAGCCGCCTACCAAACACTGAAGCTTTCTTT,CASSRLPNTEAFF
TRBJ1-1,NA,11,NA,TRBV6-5,TGTGCCAGCAGTTCAGGCCCTGAAGCTTTCTTT,CASSSGPEAFF
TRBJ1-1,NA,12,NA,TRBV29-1,TGCAGCGTTGGGGGGGAATACACTGAAGCTTTCTTT,CSVGGEYTEAFF
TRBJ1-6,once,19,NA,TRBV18,TGTGCCAGCTCACTTTATTCCCGACCGACTGTCTCCTATAATTCACCCCTCCACTTT,CASSLYSRPTVSYNSPLHF
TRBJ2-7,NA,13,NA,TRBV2,TGTGCCAGCAGTGTCAGCCTTCCCAGGGAGCAGTACTTC,CASSVSLPREQYF
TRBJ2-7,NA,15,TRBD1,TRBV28,TGTGCCAGCACGAGTCCGGGACAGGGTTTCGACGAGCAGTACTTC,CASTSPGQGFDEQYF
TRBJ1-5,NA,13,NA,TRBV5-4,TGTGCCAGCAGCCCAGGATATAATCAGCCCCAGCATTTT,CASSPGYNQPQHF
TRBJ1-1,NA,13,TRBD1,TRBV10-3,TGTGCCATCAGACCGGGACAGTACACTGAAGCTTTCTTT,CAIRPGQYTEAFF
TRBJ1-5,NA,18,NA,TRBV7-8,TGTGCCAGCAGCTCCCTCCCCCCCTCTACAGGGATTTATCAGCCCCAGCATTTT,CASSSLPPSTGIYQPQHF
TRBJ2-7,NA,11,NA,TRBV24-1,TGTGCCACCGGACGCAGGGGAGAGCAGTACTTC,CATGRRGEQYF
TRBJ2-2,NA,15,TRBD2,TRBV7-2,TGTGCCAGCAGCCTAGCGGGAGGCGGCACCGGGGAGCTGTTTTTT,CASSLAGGGTGELFF
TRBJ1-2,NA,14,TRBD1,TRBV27,TGTGCCAGCAGACGCACAGGGGGATACTATGGCTACACCTTC,CASRRTGGYYGYTF
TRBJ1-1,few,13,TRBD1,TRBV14,TGTGCCAGCAGCCGAACAGGGGTCACTGAAGCTTTCTTT,CASSRTGVTEAFF
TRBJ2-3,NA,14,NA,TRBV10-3,TGTGCCATCAGTGAGTCAGATCAGGAAAATACGCAGTATTTT,CAISESDQENTQYF
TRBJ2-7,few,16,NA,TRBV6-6,TGTGCCAGCAGCAACGCGGCGGTGGGACTCGCCTACGAGCAGTACTTC,CASSNAAVGLAYEQYF
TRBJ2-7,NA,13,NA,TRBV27,TGTGCCAGCAGTAATTGGGCGCAGGTGGAGCAGTACTTC,CASSNWAQVEQYF
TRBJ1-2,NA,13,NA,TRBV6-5,TGTGCCACCCTAGGGGAGGTTAACTATGGCTACACCTTC,CATLGEVNYGYTF
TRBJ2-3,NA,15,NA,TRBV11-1,TGTGCCAGCAGATACCGGGATTATTATACAGATACGCAGTATTTT,CASRYRDYYTDTQYF
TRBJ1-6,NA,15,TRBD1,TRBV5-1,TGCGCCAGCAGCTTTGACAGGGGTGAGATTTCACCCCTCCACTTT,CASSFDRGEISPLHF
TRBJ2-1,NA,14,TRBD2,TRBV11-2,TGTGCCAGCAGCACGGGACTAGTGAGTGGTGAGCAGTTCTTC,CASSTGLVSGEQFF
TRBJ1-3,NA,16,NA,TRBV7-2,TGTGCCAGCAGCTTATTTCCAGAGGCTTCTGGAAACACCATATATTTT,CASSLFPEASGNTIYF
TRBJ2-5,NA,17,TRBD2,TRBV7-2,TGTGCCAGCAGCTTACCGGCGGCGGGGGGGCCGGGGGAGACCCAGTACTTC,CASSLPAAGGPGETQYF
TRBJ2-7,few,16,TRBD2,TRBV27,TGTGCCAGCAGCCGCGTTAGCGGGACGAGCTCCTACGAGCAGTACTTC,CASSRVSGTSSYEQYF
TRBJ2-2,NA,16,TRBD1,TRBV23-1,TGCGCCAGCAGTCAAAGAGGACAGGGGAGCACCGGGGAGCTGTTTTTT,CASSQRGQGSTGELFF
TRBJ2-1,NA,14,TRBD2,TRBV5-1,TGCGCCAGCAGAGGTAGCGGGAGGGCCTCTGAGCAGTTCTTC,CASRGSGRASEQFF
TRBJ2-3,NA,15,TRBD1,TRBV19,TGTGCCAGTAGTGAACAGGGGATTTTGGGAGATACGCAGTATTTT,CASSEQGILGDTQYF
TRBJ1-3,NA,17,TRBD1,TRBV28,TGTGCCAGCAGCTCAGGGTTGGGACAGGGTAAAGGAAACACCATATATTTT,CASSSGLGQGKGNTIYF
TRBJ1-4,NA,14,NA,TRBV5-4,TGTGCCAGCAGCGCGACAGTAACTAATGAAAAACTGTTTTTT,CASSATVTNEKLFF
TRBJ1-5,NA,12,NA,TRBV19,TGTGCCAGTACTCTAGTGGGGGGGCCCCAGCATTTT,CASTLVGGPQHF
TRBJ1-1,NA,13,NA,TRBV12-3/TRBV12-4,TGTGCCAGCACCCTAGACGGAAACACTGAAGCTTTCTTT,CASTLDGNTEAFF
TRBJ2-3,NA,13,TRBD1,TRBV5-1,TGCGCCAGCAGCTCACAGGGGACAGATACGCAGTATTTT,CASSSQGTDTQYF
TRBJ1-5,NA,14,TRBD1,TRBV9,TGTGCCAGCAGCGGACAGGGAGACAATCAGCCCCAGCATTTT,CASSGQGDNQPQHF
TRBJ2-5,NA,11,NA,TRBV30,TGTGCCTGGAGTGTACCGGGGACCCAGTACTTC,CAWSVPGTQYF
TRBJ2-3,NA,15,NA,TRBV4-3,TGCGCCAGCAGCCAAGAATGGGGCGCGACAGATACGCAGTATTTT,CASSQEWGATDTQYF
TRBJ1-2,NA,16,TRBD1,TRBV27,TGTGCCAGCAGTTCCCTGACAGGGGGATCTAACTATGGCTACACCTTC,CASSSLTGGSNYGYTF
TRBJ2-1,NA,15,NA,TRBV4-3,TGCGCCAGCAGTCGTAATGCTATATCCTACAATGAGCAGTTCTTC,CASSRNAISYNEQFF
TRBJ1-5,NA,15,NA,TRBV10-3,TGTGCCATCAGTGGAGGGGGATATAGCAATCAGCCCCAGCATTTT,CAISGGGYSNQPQHF
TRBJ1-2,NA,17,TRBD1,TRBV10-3,TGTGCCATCAGTGTCGACAGGGGGCCCATTGCTAACTATGGCTACACCTTC,CAISVDRGPIANYGYTF
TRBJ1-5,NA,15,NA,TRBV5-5,TGTGCCAGCAGCCTTAATACAGGGCGAGAGCAGCCCCAGCATTTT,CASSLNTGREQPQHF
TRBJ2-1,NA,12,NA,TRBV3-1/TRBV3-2,TGTGCCAGCAGCCAAGGCCGGGGGAAGCAGTTCTTC,CASSQGRGKQFF
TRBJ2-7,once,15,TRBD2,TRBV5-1,TGCGCCAGCAGCTTTACTAGCGGGCAAACCTACGAGCAGTACTTC,CASSFTSGQTYEQYF